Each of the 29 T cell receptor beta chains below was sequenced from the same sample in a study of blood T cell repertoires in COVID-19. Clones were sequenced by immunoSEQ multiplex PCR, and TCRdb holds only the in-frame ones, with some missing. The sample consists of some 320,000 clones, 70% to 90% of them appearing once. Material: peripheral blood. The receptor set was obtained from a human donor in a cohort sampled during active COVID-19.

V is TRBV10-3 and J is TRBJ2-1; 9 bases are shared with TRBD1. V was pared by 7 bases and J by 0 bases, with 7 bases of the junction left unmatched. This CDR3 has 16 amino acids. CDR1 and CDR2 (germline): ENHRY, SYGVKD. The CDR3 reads CAIKGGTGTSYNEQFF. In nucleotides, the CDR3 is TGTGCCATCAAGGGGGGGACAGGGACCTCCTACAATGAGCAGTTCTTC.

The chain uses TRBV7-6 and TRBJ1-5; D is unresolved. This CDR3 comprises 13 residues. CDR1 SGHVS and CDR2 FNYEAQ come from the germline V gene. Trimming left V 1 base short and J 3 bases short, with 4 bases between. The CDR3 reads CASSLGHNQPQHF. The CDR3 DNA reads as TGTGCCAGCAGCTTAGGGCACAATCAGCCCCAGCATTTT.

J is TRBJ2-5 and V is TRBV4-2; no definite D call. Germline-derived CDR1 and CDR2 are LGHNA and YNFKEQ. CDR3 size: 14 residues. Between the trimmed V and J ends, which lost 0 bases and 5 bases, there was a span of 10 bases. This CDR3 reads CASSQDTLGETQYF. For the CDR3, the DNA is TGTGCCAGCAGCCAAGACACCCTCGGGGAGACCCAGTACTTC.

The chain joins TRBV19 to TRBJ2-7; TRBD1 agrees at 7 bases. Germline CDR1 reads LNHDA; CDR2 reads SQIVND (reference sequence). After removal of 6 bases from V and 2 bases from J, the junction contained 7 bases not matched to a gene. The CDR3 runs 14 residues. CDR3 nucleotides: TGTGCCAGTAGAGAGAGGACAGGCGCCTACGAGCAGTACTTC. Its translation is CASRERTGAYEQYF. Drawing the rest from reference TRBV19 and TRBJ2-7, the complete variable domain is DGGITQSPKYLFRKEGQNVTLSCEQNLNHDAMYWYRQDPGQGLRLIYYSQIVNDFQKGDIAEGYSVSREKKESFPLTVTSAQKNPTAFYLCASRERTGAYEQYFGPGTRLTVT.

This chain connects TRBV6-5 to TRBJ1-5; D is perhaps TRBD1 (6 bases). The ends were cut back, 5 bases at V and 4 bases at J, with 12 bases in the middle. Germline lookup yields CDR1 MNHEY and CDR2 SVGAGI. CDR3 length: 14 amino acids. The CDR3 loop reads CASSLGQPNQPQHF. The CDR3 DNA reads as TGTGCCAGCAGTCTTGGACAGCCAAATCAGCCCCAGCATTTT.

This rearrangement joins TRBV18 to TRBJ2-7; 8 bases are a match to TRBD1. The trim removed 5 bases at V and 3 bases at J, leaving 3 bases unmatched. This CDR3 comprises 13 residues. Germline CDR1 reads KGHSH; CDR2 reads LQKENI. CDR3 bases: TGTGCCAGCTCATTCGACAGGGGCTACGAGCAGTACTTC. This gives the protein CASSFDRGYEQYF.

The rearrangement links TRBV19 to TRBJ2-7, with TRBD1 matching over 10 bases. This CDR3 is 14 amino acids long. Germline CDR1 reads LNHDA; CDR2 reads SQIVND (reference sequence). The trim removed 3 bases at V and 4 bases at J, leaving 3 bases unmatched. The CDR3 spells CASSMGQGIYEQYF. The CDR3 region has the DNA TGTGCCAGTAGTATGGGACAGGGGATTTACGAGCAGTACTTC.

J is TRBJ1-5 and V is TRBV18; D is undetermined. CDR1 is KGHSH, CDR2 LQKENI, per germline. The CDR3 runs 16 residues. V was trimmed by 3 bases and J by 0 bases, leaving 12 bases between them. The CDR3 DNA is TGTGCCAGCTCACCTAACCGGGAGGTTAGCAATCAGCCCCAGCATTTT. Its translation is CASSPNREVSNQPQHF.

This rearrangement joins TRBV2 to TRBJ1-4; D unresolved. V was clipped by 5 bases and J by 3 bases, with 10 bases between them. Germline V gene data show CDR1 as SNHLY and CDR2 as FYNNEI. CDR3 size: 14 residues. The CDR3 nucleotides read TGTGCCAGCAGTACCGATCGGTCTAATGAAAAACTGTTTTTT. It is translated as CASSTDRSNEKLFF.

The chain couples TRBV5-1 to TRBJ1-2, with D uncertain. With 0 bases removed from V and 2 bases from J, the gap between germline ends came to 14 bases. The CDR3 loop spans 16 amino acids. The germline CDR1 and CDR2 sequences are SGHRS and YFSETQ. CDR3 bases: TGCGCCAGCAGCTTGGCCGTGGGGAGTAACAACTATGGCTACACCTTC. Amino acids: CASSLAVGSNNYGYTF.

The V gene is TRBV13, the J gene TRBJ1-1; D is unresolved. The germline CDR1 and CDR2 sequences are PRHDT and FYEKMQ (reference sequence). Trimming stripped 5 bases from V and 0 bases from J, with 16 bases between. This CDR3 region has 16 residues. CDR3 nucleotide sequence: TGTGCCAGCAGCAGTCCGACTAATCCTATGAACACTGAAGCTTTCTTT. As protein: CASSSPTNPMNTEAFF.

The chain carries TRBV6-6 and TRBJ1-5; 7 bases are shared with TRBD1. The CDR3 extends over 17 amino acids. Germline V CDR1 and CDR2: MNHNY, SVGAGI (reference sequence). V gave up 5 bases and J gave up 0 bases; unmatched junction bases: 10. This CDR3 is CASSRQGGSYSNQPQHF. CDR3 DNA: TGTGCCAGCAGTCGACAGGGAGGATCTTATAGCAATCAGCCCCAGCATTTT.

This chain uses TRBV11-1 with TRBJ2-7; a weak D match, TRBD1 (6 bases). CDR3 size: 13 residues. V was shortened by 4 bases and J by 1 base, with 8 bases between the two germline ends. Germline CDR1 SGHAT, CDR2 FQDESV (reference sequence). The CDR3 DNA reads TGTGCCAGCAGCTCCAGGGGTTCCTACGAGCAGTACTTC. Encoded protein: CASSSRGSYEQYF.

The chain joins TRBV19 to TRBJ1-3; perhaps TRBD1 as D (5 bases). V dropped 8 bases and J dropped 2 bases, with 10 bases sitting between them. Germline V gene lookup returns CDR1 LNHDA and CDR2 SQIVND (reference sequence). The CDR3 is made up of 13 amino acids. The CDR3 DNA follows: TGTGCCAGTGCCAGGGAGGCTGGAAACACCATATATTTT. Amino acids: CASAREAGNTIYF.

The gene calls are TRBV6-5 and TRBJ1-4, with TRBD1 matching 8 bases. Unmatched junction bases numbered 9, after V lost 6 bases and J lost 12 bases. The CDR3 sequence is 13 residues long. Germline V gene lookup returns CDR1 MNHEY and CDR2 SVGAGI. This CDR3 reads CASSRETGEQLFF. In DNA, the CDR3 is TGTGCCAGCAGCCGTGAGACAGGGGAACAACTGTTTTTT.

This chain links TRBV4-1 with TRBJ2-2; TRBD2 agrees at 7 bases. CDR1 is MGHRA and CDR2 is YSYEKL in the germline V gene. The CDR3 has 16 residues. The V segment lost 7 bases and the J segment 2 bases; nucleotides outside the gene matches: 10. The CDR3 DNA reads TGCGCCAGCACCACGGGGGAGGGGACTAACACCGGGGAGCTGTTTTTT. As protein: CASTTGEGTNTGELFF.

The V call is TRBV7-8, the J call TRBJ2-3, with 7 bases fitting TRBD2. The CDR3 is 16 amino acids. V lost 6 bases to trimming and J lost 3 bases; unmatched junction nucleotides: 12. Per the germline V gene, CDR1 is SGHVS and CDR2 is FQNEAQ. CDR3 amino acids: CASRFRRGGRTDTQYF. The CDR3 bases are TGTGCCAGCAGATTCAGACGCGGGGGTAGGACAGATACGCAGTATTTT.

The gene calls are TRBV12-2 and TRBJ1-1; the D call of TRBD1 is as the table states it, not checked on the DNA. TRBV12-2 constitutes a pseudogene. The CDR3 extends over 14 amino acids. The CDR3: CASRPTGMGTEAFF. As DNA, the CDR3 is TGTGCAAGTCGCCCTACAGGGATGGGCACTGAAGCTTTCTTT.

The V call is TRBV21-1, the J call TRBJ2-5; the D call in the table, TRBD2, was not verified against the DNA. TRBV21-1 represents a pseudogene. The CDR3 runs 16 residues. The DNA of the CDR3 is TGTGCCAGCAGCCTGGGACTAGCGGGGGTAAAAGAGACCCAGTACTTC. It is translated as CASSLGLAGVKETQYF.

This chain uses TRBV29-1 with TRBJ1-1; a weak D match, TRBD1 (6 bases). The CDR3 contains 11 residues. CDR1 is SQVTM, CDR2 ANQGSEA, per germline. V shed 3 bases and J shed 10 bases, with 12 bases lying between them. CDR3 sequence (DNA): TGCAGCGTTGATGACAGGATGAGAGCTTTCTTT. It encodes CSVDDRMRAFF.

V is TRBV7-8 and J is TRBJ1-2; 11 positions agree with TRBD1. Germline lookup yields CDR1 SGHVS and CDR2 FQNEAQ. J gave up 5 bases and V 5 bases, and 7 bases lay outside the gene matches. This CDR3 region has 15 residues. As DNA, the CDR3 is TGTGCCAGCAGCCCTGGGACAGGGGGTTATTATGGCTACACCTTC. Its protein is CASSPGTGGYYGYTF.

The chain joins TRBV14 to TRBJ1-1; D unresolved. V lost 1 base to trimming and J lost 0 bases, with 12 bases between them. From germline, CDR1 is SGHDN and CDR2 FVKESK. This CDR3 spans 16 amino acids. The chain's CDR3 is CASSQGRRGMNTEAFF. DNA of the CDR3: TGTGCCAGCAGCCAAGGGCGACGGGGAATGAACACTGAAGCTTTCTTT.

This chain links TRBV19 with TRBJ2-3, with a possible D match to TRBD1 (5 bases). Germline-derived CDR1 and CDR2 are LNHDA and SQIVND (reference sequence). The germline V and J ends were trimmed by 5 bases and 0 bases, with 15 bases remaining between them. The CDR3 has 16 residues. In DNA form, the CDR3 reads TGTGCCAGTAGTTGTCCCTGCCCAGGGAGCACAGATACGCAGTATTTT. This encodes CASSCPCPGSTDTQYF.

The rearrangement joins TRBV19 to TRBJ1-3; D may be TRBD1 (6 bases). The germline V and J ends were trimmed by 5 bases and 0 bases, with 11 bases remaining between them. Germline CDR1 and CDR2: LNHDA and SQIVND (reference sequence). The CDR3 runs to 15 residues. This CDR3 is CASSRQVVSGNTIYF. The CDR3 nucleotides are TGTGCCAGTAGTCGACAGGTTGTCTCTGGAAACACCATATATTTT.

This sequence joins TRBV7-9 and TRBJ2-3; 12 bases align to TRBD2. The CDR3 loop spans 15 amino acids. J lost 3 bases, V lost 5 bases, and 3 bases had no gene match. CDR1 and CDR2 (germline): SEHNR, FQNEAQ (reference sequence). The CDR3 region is CASSRGLAGTDTQYF. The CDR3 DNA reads TGTGCCAGCAGCCGGGGACTAGCGGGTACAGATACGCAGTATTTT.

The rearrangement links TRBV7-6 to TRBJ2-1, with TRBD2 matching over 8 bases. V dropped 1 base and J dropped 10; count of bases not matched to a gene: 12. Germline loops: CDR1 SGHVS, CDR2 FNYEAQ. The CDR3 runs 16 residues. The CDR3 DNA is TGTGCCAGCAGCTTAGTATCGGGGGGGGCTTTGGGAGAGCAGTTCTTC. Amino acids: CASSLVSGGALGEQFF.

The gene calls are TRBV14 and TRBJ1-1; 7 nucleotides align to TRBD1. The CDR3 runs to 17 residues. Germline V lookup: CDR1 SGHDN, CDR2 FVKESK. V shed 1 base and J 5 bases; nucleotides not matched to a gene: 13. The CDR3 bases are TGTGCCAGCAGCCAAGTAGGAGGGGGCGCTTTTTGGACTGAAGCTTTCTTT. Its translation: CASSQVGGGAFWTEAFF.

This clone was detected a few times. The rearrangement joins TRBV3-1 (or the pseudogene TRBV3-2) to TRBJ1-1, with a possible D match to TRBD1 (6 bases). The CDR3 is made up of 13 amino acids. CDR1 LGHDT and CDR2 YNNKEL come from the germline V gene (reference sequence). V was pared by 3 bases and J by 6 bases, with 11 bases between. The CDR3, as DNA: TGTGCCAGCAGCCACTCACAGGGACCTGAAGCTTTCTTT. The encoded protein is CASSHSQGPEAFF.

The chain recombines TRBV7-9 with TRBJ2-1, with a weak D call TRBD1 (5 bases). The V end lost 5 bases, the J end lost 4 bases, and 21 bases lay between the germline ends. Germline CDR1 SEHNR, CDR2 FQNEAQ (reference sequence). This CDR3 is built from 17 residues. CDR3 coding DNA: TGTGCCAGCAGCCGCCTGGGGCTGCGGTACGTTTACAATGAGCAGTTCTTC. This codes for CASSRLGLRYVYNEQFF.